Sequencing of this TCR beta chain was carried out in a study of T cells in Graves' hyperthyroidism and ophthalmopathy. RNA transcripts yielded amplified TCR beta CDR3 regions. The study used the HTBI primer set for a first-round RT-PCR of the TCR CDR3. MiXCR, applied by TCRdb to the multiplex PCR reads, yields one record per CDR3 protein. The sample lists hundreds of thousands of distinct CDR3 sequences; 14% to 15% were seen once. This clonotype was seen at least ten times. The material sequenced was blood. The sequence came from a middle-aged woman with Graves' ophthalmopathy.

The CDR3 DNA reads as TGTGCCACCAGTGACCCGGCATCCGAGCAGTACTTC. This gives the protein CATSDPASEQYF. V gene TRBV24-1 combines with J gene TRBJ2-7; D uncertain. CDR1 is KGHDR, CDR2 SFDVKD, per germline. CDR3 size: 12 residues. V was clipped by 4 bases and J by 6 bases, with 9 bases between them.